This entry is about one T cell receptor (beta chain). The record originates from a study of PD-L1 blockade in urothelial cancer. Turning to the study itself: Previous chemotherapy exposure amounted to 0 to 3 regimens for patients.

Time point specified: peripheral blood 6 weeks after treatment start. The assay was immunoSEQ multiplex PCR, and TCRdb's table has in-frame clones only and misses some. The sample consists of 45,000 to 50,000 clones, approximately 80% of them appearing once. V gave up 4 bases and J gave up 0 bases; unmatched junction bases: 4. Per germline, CDR1 SGHRS and CDR2 YFSETQ. The CDR3 is 16 residues long. The chain combines TRBV5-1 with TRBJ1-1, with TRBD1 identical over 12 bases. This receptor was taken from a man between 65 and 85 years old with urothelial cancer. Specimen: PBMCs, collected around atezolizumab (anti-PD-L1) treatment. In nucleotides, the CDR3 is TGCGCCAGCAGCCCGGGACAGGGGGCGATGAACACTGAAGCTTTCTTT. Translation gives CASSPGQGAMNTEAFF.